The clone carrying this T cell receptor beta chain was seen many times. What it binds is not known. Germline values: CDR1 PRHDT, CDR2 FYEKMQ (reference sequence). The CDR3 contains 13 residues. Trimming cost V 3 bases and J 7 bases, with 12 bases left between them. Individual cDNA molecules received unique molecular identifiers during library preparation. TCRdb re-derived calls from the 5' RACE reads in MiXCR, one entry per CDR3 protein. The data contain about 72,000 distinct CDR3 sequences, over 9.5% of them singletons. This sample was taken from a study of early T cells in non-severe SARS-CoV-2 infection. About the study: Unpaired chains resulted from sequencing bulk RNA of unsorted whole blood.

Points from the study as a whole: Anti-spike CD8 specificities were favored by VDJdb matching, whose results missed private and CD4 specificities.

The sequence came from an adult who was a healthcare worker with PCR-confirmed SARS-CoV-2 infection or an uninfected control (not recorded which). The V gene is TRBV13, the J gene TRBJ1-2, with D uncertain. Sequenced here: whole blood, sampled at baseline. The CDR3 DNA sequence: TGTGCCAGCAGCTTTCCCGGTGCCACTGGCTACACCTTC. The encoded protein is CASSFPGATGYTF.